A single TCR beta chain is shown here with its context. The sample belongs to a study of blood T cell repertoires in COVID-19. Study information: The cDNA or gDNA used as material had been derived from T cells, B-cell-depleted T cells, or PBMCs.

This CDR3 contains 15 residues. V lost 0 bases and J lost 4; bases outside the gene matches: 3. Germline V gene sequence: CDR1 LGHNA, CDR2 YSLEER. Resolution of symptoms, clearance, or two negative PCRs was present in recovered Cohort 3 donors. In the original workflow: Amplified reference gene primers provided the basis for estimating nucleated cell counts. The method was immunoSEQ multiplex PCR; TCRdb's version includes in-frame clones alone and lacks a portion of them. That table gives V, J and clone size, and the DNA gave D and trimming. The table shows approximately 200,000 clones, with 84% occurring only once.

This clonotype was obtained from a man in his fifties or sixties who had recovered from COVID-19. The sequencing input was PBMCs or T cells enriched from blood (not recorded which). The rearrangement joins TRBV4-3 to TRBJ1-2, with 9 bases fitting TRBD1. DNA for the CDR3: TGCGCCAGCAGCCAAGAAGGGACAGGGATCTATGGCTACACCTTC. Amino acid sequence: CASSQEGTGIYGYTF.